Below are 12 T cell receptor beta chains sequenced from a single sample in a study of T cells in Graves' hyperthyroidism and ophthalmopathy. There were TCR beta CDR3 regions amplified from RNA transcripts. The HTBI primer set was used in a first-round RT-PCR of the TCR CDR3. One entry per CDR3 protein results from TCRdb running MiXCR on the multiplex PCR reads. The sample includes hundreds of thousands of distinct CDR3 sequences, less than 20% of them seen just once. The sequencing sample was made of blood. These receptors all stem from a man between 35 and 55 years old with Graves' ophthalmopathy.

This clonotype was picked up a small number of times. The V and J genes are TRBV3-1 and TRBJ2-5; D is unresolved. CDR1 LGHDT and CDR2 YNNKEL come from the germline V gene (reference sequence). The CDR3 is 14 residues long. V dropped 4 bases and J dropped 1 base, with 10 bases sitting between them. CDR3 DNA: TGTGCCAGCAGCCCCCACCCCCCCCAAGAGACCCAGTACTTC. It is translated as CASSPHPPQETQYF.

The V and J genes are TRBV4-1 and TRBJ1-2; D unresolved. V was trimmed by 0 bases and J by 4 bases, leaving 15 bases between them. The CDR3 sequence is 16 residues long. The V gene's germline CDR1 is MGHRA and CDR2 YSYEKL. The CDR3 nucleotides read TGCGCCAGCAGCCAAGAGATGCAGAACAGACTCTATGGCTACACCTTC. Its protein is CASSQEMQNRLYGYTF.

As concerns this clonotype: A much bigger clone sits one base away, suggesting this may be a read error. The V call is TRBV5-1, the J call TRBJ2-7, with no clear D. CDR3 size: 14 residues. In germline, CDR1 is SGHRS, CDR2 YFSETQ. The CDR3 reads CASSLGQVQHEQHF. The CDR3 DNA sequence: TGCGCCAGCAGCTTGGGTCAAGTACAACACGAGCAGCACTTC.

This clonotype has only a few counts. The rearrangement links TRBV3-1 to TRBJ2-1; 7 positions match TRBD2. CDR3 length: 15 residues. Per the germline V gene, CDR1 is LGHDT and CDR2 is YNNKEL (reference sequence). The V and J ends lost 0 bases and 3 bases, in that order; junction bases with no gene match: 2. The CDR3 here is CASSQEGLIYNEQFF. As DNA, the CDR3 is TGTGCCAGCAGCCAAGAGGGACTAATCTACAATGAGCAGTTCTTC.

This clonotype has only a few counts. V gene TRBV7-9 combines with J gene TRBJ1-5; 8 nucleotides line up with TRBD1. Germline CDR1 reads SEHNR; CDR2 reads FQNEAQ (reference sequence). The V segment lost 4 bases and the J segment 3 bases; nucleotides outside the gene matches: 11. CDR3 length: 17 residues. Here the CDR3 reads CASSSLGQGISNQPQHF. CDR3 bases: TGTGCCAGCAGCTCCCTCGGACAGGGAATTTCCAATCAGCCCCAGCATTTT.

Ten or more counts support this clonotype. V is TRBV7-3 and J is TRBJ2-7, with a weak D call TRBD1 (6 bases). V was pared by 1 base and J by 3 bases, with 16 bases between. Germline-derived CDR1 and CDR2 are SGHTA and FQGTGA. The CDR3 contains 16 residues. CDR3 coding DNA: TGTGCCAGCAGCTTAATGGGGGCCGACCTCCACTACGAGCAGTACTTC. It codes for CASSLMGADLHYEQYF. The variable domain in full, completed from reference TRBV7-3 and TRBJ2-7, reads GAGVSQTPSNKVTEKGKYVELRCDPISGHTALYWYRQSLGQGPEFLIYFQGTGAADDSGLPNDRFFAVRPEGSVSTLKIQRTERGDSAVYLCASSLMGADLHYEQYFGPGTRLTVT.

This clonotype was counted between two and nine times. The chain recombines TRBV4-1 with TRBJ1-2; the D is unclear. The CDR3 runs to 13 residues. The ends were cut back, 4 bases at V and 8 bases at J, with 14 bases in the middle. Germline V gene data show CDR1 as MGHRA and CDR2 as YSYEKL. The CDR3 nucleotides are TGCGCCAGCAGCCCCCCGGGGAGGGAAGGCTACACCTTC. Translating gives CASSPPGREGYTF.

This clonotype was detected many times. The CDR3 region is CSARVLTSGVDEQFF. In DNA form, the CDR3 reads TGCAGTGCTAGAGTCTTAACTAGCGGGGTGGATGAGCAGTTCTTC. The chain recombines TRBV20-1 with TRBJ2-1, with 10 positions matching TRBD2. V trimming: 1 base; J trimming: 8 bases; junction bases outside the gene matches: 8. The CDR3 length is 15 residues. CDR1 and CDR2 (germline): DFQATT, SNEGSKA (reference sequence).

This clonotype was found a few times. The rearrangement joins TRBV6-2 or TRBV6-3 to TRBJ2-5; D ambiguous. The germline gives CDR1 MNHEY, CDR2 SVGEGT. The V end was cut by 2 bases, the J end by 1 base, with 5 bases between. The CDR3 length is 13 residues. For the CDR3, the DNA is TGTGCCAGCAGTTACGCTTCCCAAGAGACCCAGTACTTC. Translated, it gives CASSYASQETQYF.

This clonotype has just a few counts. The rearrangement joins TRBV28 to TRBJ2-1; D is possibly TRBD2 (6 bases). CDR3 length equals 15 residues. V was cut by 2 bases and J by 9 bases, with 17 bases left in between. The germline CDR1 and CDR2 sequences are MDHEN and SYDVKM. The CDR3 DNA sequence: TGTGCCAGCAGTTTACCTGCGACTAGTTCCAGTGAGCAGTTCTTC. Translation: CASSLPATSSSEQFF.

This clonotype was observed many times. In DNA, the CDR3 is TGTGCCAGCAGCTCTGAATGGTACAGTGAAGCTTTCTTT. Protein: CASSSEWYSEAFF. The chain carries TRBV7-8 and TRBJ1-1; D remains ambiguous. With 4 bases removed from V and 7 bases from J, the gap between germline ends came to 13 bases. Germline lookup yields CDR1 SGHVS and CDR2 FQNEAQ. There are 13 residues in the CDR3. Supplemented by reference TRBV7-8 and TRBJ1-1, the full variable domain reads GAGVSQSPRYKVAKRGQDVALRCDPISGHVSLFWYQQALGQGPEFLTYFQNEAQLDKSGLPSDRFFAERPEGSVSTLKIQRTQQEDSAVYLCASSSEWYSEAFFGQGTRLTVV.

The rearrangement uses TRBV5-6 and TRBJ1-3; D is possibly TRBD1 (6 bases). V was trimmed by 0 bases and J by 0 bases, leaving 10 bases between them. The V gene's germline CDR1 is SGHDT and CDR2 YYEEEE. The CDR3 contains 16 residues. CDR3 protein: CASSLVRGSSGNTIYF. The CDR3 nucleotides read TGTGCCAGCAGCTTGGTCAGGGGCAGCTCTGGAAACACCATATATTTT.